The T cell receptor (beta chain) described here comes from a study of blood T cells in healthy people across ages. Study results and limitations: It was the long-lived donors that had more naive CD4+ cells and higher diversity than aged donors.

The use of a sample-barcoded 5' primer and a J-beta primer mix characterized a second PCR of about 7 to 12 cycles. Per-sample output comprised a minimum of 2.5 million paired-end reads containing CDR3. One entry per CDR3 protein, called by TCRdb with MiXCR from the 5' RACE reads. The sample holds more than 1,400,000 distinct CDR3 sequences, roughly 40% seen once. The CDR3 consists of 15 residues. V trimming: 4 bases; J trimming: 7 bases; junction bases outside the gene matches: 14. Germline CDR1 is SGHRS and CDR2 is YFSETQ. In each sample, at least 6.5 million PBMCs were isolated. Turning to this clonotype: Its antigen is still unknown.

The receptor was isolated from a woman under 30 in good health. Source material: blood. This chain connects TRBV5-1 to TRBJ2-7; 7 bases are shared with TRBD2. The CDR3 loop reads CASSMGLLQNNEQYF. The DNA of the CDR3 is TGCGCCAGCAGCATGGGACTACTACAGAACAATGAGCAGTACTTC.